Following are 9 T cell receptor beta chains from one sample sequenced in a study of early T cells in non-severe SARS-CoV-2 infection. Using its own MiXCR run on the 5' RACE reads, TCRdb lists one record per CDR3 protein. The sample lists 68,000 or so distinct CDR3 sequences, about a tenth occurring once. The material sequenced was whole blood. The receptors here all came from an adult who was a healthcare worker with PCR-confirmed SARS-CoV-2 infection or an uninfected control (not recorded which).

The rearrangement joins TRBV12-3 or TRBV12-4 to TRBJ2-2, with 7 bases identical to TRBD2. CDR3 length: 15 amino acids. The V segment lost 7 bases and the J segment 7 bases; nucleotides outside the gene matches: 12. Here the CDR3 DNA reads TGTGCCAGCACGGGGGAGGGCCGTCCGCACGGGGAGCTGTTTTTT. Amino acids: CASTGEGRPHGELFF.

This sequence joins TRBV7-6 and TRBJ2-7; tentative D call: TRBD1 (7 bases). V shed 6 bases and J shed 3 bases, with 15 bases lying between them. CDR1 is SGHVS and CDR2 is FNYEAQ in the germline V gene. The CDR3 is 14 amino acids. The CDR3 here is CASSPGDSYYEQYF. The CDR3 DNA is TGTGCCAGCAGTCCGGGGGACAGCTACTACGAGCAGTACTTC.

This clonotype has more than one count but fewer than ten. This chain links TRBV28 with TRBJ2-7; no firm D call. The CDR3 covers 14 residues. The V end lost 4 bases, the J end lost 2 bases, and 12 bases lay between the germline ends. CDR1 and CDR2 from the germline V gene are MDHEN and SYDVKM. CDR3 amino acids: CASSSMAIAYEQYF. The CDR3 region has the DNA TGTGCCAGCAGTTCAATGGCTATCGCCTACGAGCAGTACTTC.

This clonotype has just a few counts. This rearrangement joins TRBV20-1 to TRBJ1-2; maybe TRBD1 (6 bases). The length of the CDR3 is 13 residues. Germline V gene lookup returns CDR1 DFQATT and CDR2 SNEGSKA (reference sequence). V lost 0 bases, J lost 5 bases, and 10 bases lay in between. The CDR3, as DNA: TGCAGTGCTAGAGATCCCAGGGGATATGGCTACACCTTC. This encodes CSARDPRGYGYTF.

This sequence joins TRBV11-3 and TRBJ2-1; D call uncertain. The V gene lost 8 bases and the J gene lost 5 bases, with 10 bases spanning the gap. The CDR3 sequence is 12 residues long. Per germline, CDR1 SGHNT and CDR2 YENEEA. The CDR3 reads CASGDGHNEQFF. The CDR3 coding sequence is TGTGCCAGCGGTGACGGACACAATGAGCAGTTCTTC.

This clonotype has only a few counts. The CDR3 DNA is TGTGCCAGCAGCCGGCGGAACTATGGCTACACCTTC. The encoded protein is CASSRRNYGYTF. The V call is TRBV3-1, the J call TRBJ1-2; no clear D. The V end lost 4 bases, the J end lost 2 bases, and 5 bases lay between the germline ends. Per germline, CDR1 LGHDT and CDR2 YNNKEL (reference sequence). This CDR3 region has 12 residues.

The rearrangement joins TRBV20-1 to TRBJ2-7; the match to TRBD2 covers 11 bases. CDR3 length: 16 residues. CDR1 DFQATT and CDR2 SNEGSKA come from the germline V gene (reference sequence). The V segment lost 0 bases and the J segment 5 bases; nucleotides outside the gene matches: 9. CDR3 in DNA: TGCAGTGCTAGAGATCTAACTAGCGGGAGTGCGCACGAGCAGTACTTC. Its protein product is CSARDLTSGSAHEQYF.

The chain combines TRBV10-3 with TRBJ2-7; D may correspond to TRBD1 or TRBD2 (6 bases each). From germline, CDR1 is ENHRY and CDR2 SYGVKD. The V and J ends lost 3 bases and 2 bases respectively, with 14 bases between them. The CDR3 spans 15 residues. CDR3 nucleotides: TGTGCCATCAGTGACTTCCAAGGGGGGACCTACGAGCAGTACTTC. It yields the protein CAISDFQGGTYEQYF.

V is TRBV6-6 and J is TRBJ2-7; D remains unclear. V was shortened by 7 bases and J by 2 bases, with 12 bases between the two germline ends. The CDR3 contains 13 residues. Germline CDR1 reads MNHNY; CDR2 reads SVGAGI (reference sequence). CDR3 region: CASTLDPTYEQYF. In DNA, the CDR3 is TGTGCCAGCACCTTGGACCCGACCTACGAGCAGTACTTC.